This entry describes one T cell receptor beta chain. This sample was taken from a study of blood T cell repertoires in COVID-19. About the study: There were acute and convalescent COVID-19 samples, and they came from the United States, Italy and Spain.

The protocol was immunoSEQ multiplex PCR, while the TCRdb copy is restricted to in-frame clones and leaves out a portion. This sample carries 330,000 or so clones, about nine tenths of them seen once, and the ten largest clones take 1%. The germline V gene has CDR1 MNHEY and CDR2 SVGEGT. J was trimmed by 2 bases and V by 1 base; bases with no gene match: 19. The CDR3 totals 21 residues. Sequencing input: PBMCs or T cells enriched from blood (not recorded which). This chain connects TRBV6-2 or TRBV6-3 to TRBJ2-3, with 9 bases matching TRBD2. The TCR comes from a woman aged 25-40 years who had been exposed to COVID-19. The CDR3: CASSYWLISSGSRGFTDTQYF. CDR3 in DNA: TGTGCCAGCAGTTACTGGCTTATTAGTAGCGGGAGTAGGGGCTTCACAGATACGCAGTATTTT.